These 20 T cell receptor beta chains came from one sample sequenced in a study of identical twins. TCRdb re-called the 5' RACE reads through MiXCR, storing one row per CDR3 protein. In the table there are around 450,000 distinct CDR3 sequences, around 14% of which are singletons. These data were also reused for a study on yellow fever vaccine responses in identical twins.

Source material: CD4+ T cells sorted from blood. All receptors derive from a young woman in good health.

This clonotype was seen a few times. The V gene is TRBV7-9, the J gene TRBJ2-3, with D perhaps given as TRBD1 or TRBD2 (6 bases each). Germline loops: CDR1 SEHNR, CDR2 FQNEAQ (reference sequence). CDR3 length: 15 amino acids. Trimming pared 3 bases from V and 3 bases from J, leaving 13 bases between. In DNA form, the CDR3 reads TGTGCCAGCAGCTTCCAGGGGAGGTGGACAGATACGCAGTATTTT. It codes for CASSFQGRWTDTQYF.

This clonotype occurred a few times. J is TRBJ2-5 and V is TRBV25-1; no reliable D call. Trimming removed 10 bases at V and 5 bases at J, with 14 bases between. CDR3 size: 12 residues. CDR1 MGHDK and CDR2 SYGVNS come from the germline V gene. As DNA, the CDR3 is TGTGCCACCCGGACGACTGTCGAGACCCAGTACTTC. It specifies CATRTTVETQYF.

Only a few counts were recorded for this clonotype. The J gene is TRBJ2-5, the V gene TRBV4-1; D is unclear. V lost 1 base and J 2 bases, leaving 11 bases between the germline ends. Germline values: CDR1 MGHRA, CDR2 YSYEKL. The CDR3 totals 15 residues. CDR3 amino acids: CASSQVGTVQETQYF. The CDR3, as DNA: TGCGCCAGCAGCCAAGTAGGCACGGTACAAGAGACCCAGTACTTC.

The rearrangement links TRBV20-1 to TRBJ2-5; TRBD2 might be the D (6 bases). The CDR3 is made up of 16 amino acids. From germline, CDR1 is DFQATT and CDR2 SNEGSKA (reference sequence). V dropped 1 base and J dropped 5 bases, with 20 bases sitting between them. Written as DNA, the CDR3 is TGCAGTGCTAGAGCCTCTCAGACTAGTTTTGTTGAGACCCAGTACTTC. It encodes CSARASQTSFVETQYF.

This chain uses TRBV20-1 with TRBJ2-3; D call uncertain. This CDR3 spans 15 amino acids. V dropped 0 bases and J dropped 0 bases, with 10 bases sitting between them. Germline V gene lookup returns CDR1 DFQATT and CDR2 SNEGSKA (reference sequence). CDR3 DNA sequence: TGCAGTGCTAGAGATCCGTGGGAAAGCACAGATACGCAGTATTTT. This translates into CSARDPWESTDTQYF.

This clonotype was observed many times. This chain links TRBV24-1 with TRBJ2-3; TRBD2 might be the D (6 bases). Trimming removed 9 bases from V and 1 base from J, with 7 bases in between. Germline CDR1 reads KGHDR; CDR2 reads SFDVKD. The CDR3 has 12 residues. The CDR3 here is CATGEGTDTQYF. Written as DNA, the CDR3 is TGTGCCACCGGGGAGGGCACAGATACGCAGTATTTT.

The chain uses TRBV5-1 and TRBJ1-1, with a possible D match to TRBD1 (5 bases). CDR3 length: 13 residues. V was trimmed by 1 base and J by 8 bases, leaving 12 bases between them. CDR1 and CDR2 (germline): SGHRS, YFSETQ. Here the CDR3 DNA reads TGCGCCAGCAGCTTGTTTCAGGGTGCGGAAGCTTTCTTT. This encodes CASSLFQGAEAFF.

This clonotype was recorded a few times. The chain combines TRBV20-1 with TRBJ2-7, with TRBD1 identical over 8 bases. V shed 4 bases, J shed 3 bases, and the junction held 2 bases outside the gene matches. Per the germline V gene, CDR1 is DFQATT and CDR2 is SNEGSKA (reference sequence). There are 12 residues in the CDR3. The CDR3: CSANDRGYEQYF. The CDR3 DNA follows: TGCAGTGCTAACGACAGGGGCTACGAGCAGTACTTC.

This clonotype showed up just a few times. This chain links TRBV24-1 with TRBJ2-2, with a possible D match to TRBD1 (6 bases). The CDR3 extends over 16 amino acids. V lost 2 bases and J lost 6, with 15 bases in between. Germline CDR1 KGHDR, CDR2 SFDVKD. The CDR3 nucleotides read TGTGCCACCAGTGATTGGCGGCAGGGGTCCGCCGGGGAGCTGTTTTTT. Amino acids: CATSDWRQGSAGELFF.

In its sample, this clonotype was seen many times. The chain combines TRBV12-3 or TRBV12-4 with TRBJ2-1; 9 nucleotides match TRBD2. Germline trimming cut 1 base from V and 10 bases from J; bases unmatched to any gene: 11. The CDR3 consists of 16 residues. CDR3 loop: CASSLELAGGPREQFF. CDR3 bases: TGTGCCAGCAGTTTAGAGCTGGCGGGAGGGCCGCGAGAGCAGTTCTTC.

This clonotype came up many times. One end of the junction varies from germline; a read error may be responsible. The chain carries TRBV7-3 and TRBJ2-1; 9 positions agree with TRBD1. There are 15 residues in the CDR3. Per the germline V gene, CDR1 is SGHTA and CDR2 is FQGTGA. CDR3 loop: CASSITLQGAGEQFF. DNA of the CDR3: TGTGCCAGCAGCATAACCTTACAGGGGGCTGGTGAGCAGTTCTTC.

This chain's CDR3 is CASSSYKGEQYF. CDR3 in DNA: TGTGCCAGCAGCTCTTATAAGGGGGAGCAGTACTTC. The rearrangement links TRBV7-9 to TRBJ2-7; TRBD1 is a possible D gene (5 bases). Germline V gene lookup returns CDR1 SEHNR and CDR2 FQNEAQ (reference sequence). The CDR3 sequence is 12 residues long. V lost 4 bases and J 7 bases, leaving 11 bases between the germline ends.

This rearrangement joins TRBV19 to TRBJ2-7; D ambiguous. Trimming left V 3 bases short and J 11 bases short, with 17 bases between. The CDR3 is 13 residues long. Germline CDR1 is LNHDA and CDR2 is SQIVND (reference sequence). The CDR3 DNA is TGTGCCAGTAGTATCAAGAGGTTCAGCAGTAAGTACTTC. Its translation: CASSIKRFSSKYF. The variable domain in full, with the rest retrieved from reference TRBV19 and TRBJ2-7, is DGGITQSPKYLFRKEGQNVTLSCEQNLNHDAMYWYRQDPGQGLRLIYYSQIVNDFQKGDIAEGYSVSREKKESFPLTVTSAQKNPTAFYLCASSIKRFSSKYFGPGTRLTVT.

This clonotype was seen a handful of times. The chain couples TRBV7-8 to TRBJ2-1; D unclear. CDR3 length equals 14 residues. The germline V gene has CDR1 SGHVS and CDR2 FQNEAQ. V gave up 4 bases and J gave up 0 bases, with 7 bases separating them. The CDR3 sequence: CASSSADSYNEQFF. CDR3 in DNA: TGTGCCAGCAGCTCAGCCGACTCCTACAATGAGCAGTTCTTC.

This clonotype has just a few counts. The chain combines TRBV7-8 with TRBJ2-6, with TRBD1 matching over 11 bases. J lost 2 bases, V lost 4 bases, and 10 bases had no gene match. The germline CDR1 and CDR2 sequences are SGHVS and FQNEAQ. The CDR3 loop spans 19 amino acids. Written as DNA, the CDR3 is TGTGCCAGCAGCTCTTGGACAGGGGGCTCGGGGACTGGGGCCAACGTCCTGACTTTC. Translating it yields CASSSWTGGSGTGANVLTF. Filled out from reference TRBV7-8 and TRBJ2-6, the complete variable domain reads GAGVSQSPRYKVAKRGQDVALRCDPISGHVSLFWYQQALGQGPEFLTYFQNEAQLDKSGLPSDRFFAERPEGSVSTLKIQRTQQEDSAVYLCASSSWTGGSGTGANVLTFGAGSRLTVL.

The chain combines TRBV7-8 with TRBJ2-1; TRBD2 aligns across 7 bases. Trimming took 5 bases from V and 4 from J; bases not matched to a gene: 11. This CDR3 is 16 amino acids long. Germline V gene sequence: CDR1 SGHVS, CDR2 FQNEAQ. As DNA, the CDR3 is TGTGCCAGCAGCCTGGTCGGCGGGAGAATGTACAATGAGCAGTTCTTC. This translates into CASSLVGGRMYNEQFF.

This clonotype was counted a few times. CDR3 coding DNA: TGCGCCAGCAGCCCTGGCCAGGGGGGGACGCCTGGAAACACCATATATTTT. This encodes CASSPGQGGTPGNTIYF. This chain links TRBV4-1 with TRBJ1-3, with TRBD1 identical over 7 bases. CDR1 is MGHRA, CDR2 YSYEKL, per germline. The CDR3 loop spans 17 amino acids. The trim removed 4 bases at V and 2 bases at J, leaving 11 bases unmatched.

This clonotype has ten or more counts. The rearrangement uses TRBV7-2 and TRBJ1-1; maybe TRBD1 (6 bases). The CDR3 runs 15 residues. CDR1 is SGHTA, CDR2 FQGNSA, per germline. V shed 6 bases and J shed 4 bases, with 18 bases lying between them. In DNA form, the CDR3 reads TGTGCCAGCAGTCACCTCACAGGGTGGGCCACTGAAGCTTTCTTT. As protein: CASSHLTGWATEAFF.

This clonotype appeared a few times. The chain is built from TRBV5-1 and TRBJ2-5; 11 bases are shared with TRBD2. The V gene's germline CDR1 is SGHRS and CDR2 YFSETQ. CDR3 length equals 15 residues. After removal of 6 bases from V and 5 bases from J, the junction contained 9 bases not matched to a gene. CDR3 nucleotide sequence: TGCGCCAGCACCCTACTAGCGGGGGTCCCGGAGACCCAGTACTTC. It is translated as CASTLLAGVPETQYF.

This clonotype was seen a few times. The rearrangement uses TRBV12-3 or TRBV12-4 and TRBJ2-2, with 9 bases lining up with TRBD2. The junction had 1 base not matched to a gene; V was cut back by 3 bases and J by 5 bases. This CDR3 has 14 residues. DNA of the CDR3: TGTGCCAGCAGTTTTAGCGGGAGTACCGGGGAGCTGTTTTTT. As protein: CASSFSGSTGELFF.